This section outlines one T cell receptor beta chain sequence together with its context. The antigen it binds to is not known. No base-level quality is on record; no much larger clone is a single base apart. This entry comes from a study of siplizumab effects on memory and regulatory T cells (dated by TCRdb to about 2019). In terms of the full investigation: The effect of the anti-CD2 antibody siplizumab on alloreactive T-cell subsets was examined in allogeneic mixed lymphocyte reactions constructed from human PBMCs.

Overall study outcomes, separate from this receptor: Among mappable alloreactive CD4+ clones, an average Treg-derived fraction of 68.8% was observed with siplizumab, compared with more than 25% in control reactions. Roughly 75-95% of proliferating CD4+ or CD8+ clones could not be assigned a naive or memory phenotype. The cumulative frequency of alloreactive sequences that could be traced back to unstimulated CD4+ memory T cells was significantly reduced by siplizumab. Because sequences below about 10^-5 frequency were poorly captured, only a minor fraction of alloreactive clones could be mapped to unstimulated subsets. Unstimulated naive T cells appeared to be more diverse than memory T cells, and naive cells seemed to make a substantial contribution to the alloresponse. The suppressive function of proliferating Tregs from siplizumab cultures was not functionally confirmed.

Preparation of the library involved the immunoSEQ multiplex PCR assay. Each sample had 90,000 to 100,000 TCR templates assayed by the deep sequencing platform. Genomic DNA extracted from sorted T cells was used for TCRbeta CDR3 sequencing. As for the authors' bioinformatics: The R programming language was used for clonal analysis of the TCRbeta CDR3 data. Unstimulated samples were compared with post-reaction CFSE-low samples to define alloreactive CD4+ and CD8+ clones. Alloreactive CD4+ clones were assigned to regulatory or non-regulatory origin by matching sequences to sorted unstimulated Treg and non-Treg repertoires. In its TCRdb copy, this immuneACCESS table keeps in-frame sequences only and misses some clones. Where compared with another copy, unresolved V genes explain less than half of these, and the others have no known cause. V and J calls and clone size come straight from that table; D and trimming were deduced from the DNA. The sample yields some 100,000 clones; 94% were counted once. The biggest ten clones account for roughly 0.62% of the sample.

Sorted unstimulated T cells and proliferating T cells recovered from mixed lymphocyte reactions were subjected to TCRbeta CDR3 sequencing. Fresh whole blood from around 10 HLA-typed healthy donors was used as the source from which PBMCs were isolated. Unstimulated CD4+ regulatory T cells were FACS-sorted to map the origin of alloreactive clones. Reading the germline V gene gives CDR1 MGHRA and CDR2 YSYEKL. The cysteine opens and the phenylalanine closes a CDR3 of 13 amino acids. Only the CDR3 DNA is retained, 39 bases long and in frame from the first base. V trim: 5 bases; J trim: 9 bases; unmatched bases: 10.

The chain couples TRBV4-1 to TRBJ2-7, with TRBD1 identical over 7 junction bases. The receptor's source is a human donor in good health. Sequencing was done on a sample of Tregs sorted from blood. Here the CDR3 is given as CASSSKGGIGQYF. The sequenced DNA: TGCGCCAGCAGCTCGAAAGGGGGCATTGGGCAGTACTTC.